These 25 T cell receptor beta chains came from one sample sequenced in a study of blood T cell repertoires in COVID-19. Clones were read by immunoSEQ multiplex PCR, and TCRdb kept only the in-frame ones, dropping some. This sample has 98,000 or so clones, with about 90% found just once. The sequenced material came from peripheral blood. These TCRs come from a man aged 45 to 65 with acute or convalescent COVID-19.

The chain is built from TRBV14 and TRBJ1-1; possibly TRBD1 for D (5 bases). This CDR3 comprises 16 residues. Germline V gene data show CDR1 as SGHDN and CDR2 as FVKESK. Trimming stripped 4 bases from V and 3 bases from J, with 18 bases between. This CDR3 reads CASSPYGEGRDTEAFF. The CDR3 bases are TGTGCCAGCAGCCCATACGGCGAGGGGAGGGACACTGAAGCTTTCTTT.

This chain links TRBV5-1 with TRBJ2-7; tentative D call: TRBD1 (6 bases). Germline V gene sequence: CDR1 SGHRS, CDR2 YFSETQ. Trimming shortened V by 1 base and J by 3 bases, and 17 bases separated the two germline ends. The CDR3 runs to 16 residues. The CDR3, as DNA: TGCGCCAGCAGCTTGTCGGTTTCAGGGACAAACTACGAGCAGTACTTC. Translation: CASSLSVSGTNYEQYF.

The chain has TRBV29-1 and TRBJ1-1; 7 nucleotides agree with TRBD1. With V trimmed by 3 bases and J by 4 bases, 2 bases remained unmatched. This CDR3 has 12 amino acids. The germline V gene has CDR1 SQVTM and CDR2 ANQGSEA. The CDR3 protein is CSVDPGGTEAFF. DNA for the CDR3: TGCAGCGTTGACCCAGGGGGCACTGAAGCTTTCTTT. The complete variable domain, with remaining parts taken from reference TRBV29-1 and TRBJ1-1, reads SAVISQKPSRDICQRGTSLTIQCQVDSQVTMMFWYRQQPGQSLTLIATANQGSEATYESGFVIDKFPISRPNLTFSTLTVSNMSPEDSSIYLCSVDPGGTEAFFGQGTRLTVV.

This clone was seen once. The chain uses TRBV13 and TRBJ2-7, with D hard to call. This CDR3 contains 13 residues. Germline CDR1 and CDR2: PRHDT and FYEKMQ (reference sequence). With 3 bases removed from V and 3 bases from J, the gap between germline ends came to 9 bases. The CDR3 nucleotides read TGTGCCAGCAGCTTTGGCAGGCTCTACGAGCAGTACTTC. Translating gives CASSFGRLYEQYF.

This chain connects TRBV21-1 to TRBJ2-7; the table names TRBD2, a call not compared with the DNA. TRBV21-1 is designated a pseudogene. CDR3 length: 15 residues. The CDR3 region has the DNA TGTGCCAGCAGCCTAAAAGCCCCGAGCTCCTACGAGCAGTACTTC. It specifies CASSLKAPSSYEQYF.

The genes are TRBV6-2 or TRBV6-3 and TRBJ2-7, with a possible D match to TRBD1 (6 bases). CDR3 size: 13 residues. From germline, CDR1 is MNHEY and CDR2 SVGEGT. The V end lost 5 bases, the J end lost 2 bases, and 10 bases lay between the germline ends. CDR3 sequence reads: CASSRQEAYEQYF. CDR3 nucleotide sequence: TGTGCCAGCAGTCGACAGGAGGCCTACGAGCAGTACTTC.

V is TRBV7-9 and J is TRBJ1-4; the match to TRBD1 covers 8 bases. The CDR3 is 17 residues long. The V segment lost 4 bases and the J segment 4 bases; nucleotides outside the gene matches: 11. The germline CDR1 and CDR2 sequences are SEHNR and FQNEAQ (reference sequence). The CDR3 sequence: CASSSFSGGGFNEKLFF. The DNA of the CDR3 is TGTGCCAGCAGCTCCTTCTCAGGGGGCGGATTTAATGAAAAACTGTTTTTT.

This chain uses TRBV28 with TRBJ2-1; 10 bases are shared with TRBD2. The CDR3 consists of 17 residues. Germline trimming cut 0 bases from V and 0 bases from J; bases unmatched to any gene: 2. Germline V lookup: CDR1 MDHEN, CDR2 SYDVKM. CDR3 nucleotides: TGTGCCAGCAGTTTATGGGCTAGCGGGAGCTCCTACAATGAGCAGTTCTTC. Protein sequence: CASSLWASGSSYNEQFF.

The rearrangement uses TRBV15 and TRBJ2-1; D not resolved. This CDR3 has 16 residues. Deletions cut 1 base from V and 3 bases from J, with 13 bases between. Germline CDR1 is LNHNV and CDR2 is YYDKDF (reference sequence). CDR3 in DNA: TGTGCCACCAGCAGAGGGAGAGCAATACTCTACAATGAGCAGTTCTTC. Its protein product is CATSRGRAILYNEQFF.

The V call is TRBV30, the J call TRBJ2-1; TRBD1 matches 11 bases. Per germline, CDR1 GTSNPN and CDR2 SVGIG (reference sequence). CDR3 size: 13 residues. V shed 4 bases and J 8 bases; nucleotides not matched to a gene: 4. In nucleotides, the CDR3 is TGTGCCTGGACCGGACAGGGGGCATATGAGCAGTTCTTC. Protein product: CAWTGQGAYEQFF.

The chain links TRBV19 to TRBJ2-7; maybe TRBD2 (5 bases). From germline, CDR1 is LNHDA and CDR2 SQIVND (reference sequence). The CDR3 covers 13 residues. The V end was cut by 4 bases, the J end by 3 bases, with 10 bases between. In nucleotides, the CDR3 is TGTGCCAGTAGTACCGGACTCATCTACGAGCAGTACTTC. Its translation is CASSTGLIYEQYF.

The rearrangement uses TRBV10-3 and TRBJ1-3; 11 bases map to TRBD1. The CDR3 totals 14 residues. Germline lookup yields CDR1 ENHRY and CDR2 SYGVKD. V shed 7 bases and J 8 bases; nucleotides not matched to a gene: 7. The CDR3 reads CAITAGQGGHTIYF. CDR3 nucleotides: TGTGCCATCACCGCGGGACAGGGGGGTCACACCATATATTTT.

This clone was seen repeatedly, ten times or more. The chain recombines TRBV6-5 with TRBJ2-1; the match to TRBD1 covers 8 bases. CDR3 length: 15 residues. CDR1 and CDR2 (germline): MNHEY, SVGAGI. The ends lost 6 bases at V and 8 bases at J; junction bases unmatched: 12. DNA for the CDR3: TGTGCCAGCAGCCGGACAGGGTCCCAGGGTGATGAGCAGTTCTTC. Residues: CASSRTGSQGDEQFF.

The gene calls are TRBV5-1 and TRBJ1-1; no reliable D call. This CDR3 is 14 amino acids long. In germline, CDR1 is SGHRS, CDR2 YFSETQ. V gave up 2 bases and J gave up 1 base, with 9 bases separating them. The CDR3 loop reads CASSFSSGNTEAFF. Here the CDR3 DNA reads TGCGCCAGCAGCTTCAGTTCGGGGAACACTGAAGCTTTCTTT.

This sequence joins TRBV5-6 and TRBJ1-4; tentative D call: TRBD1 (5 bases). V gave up 4 bases and J gave up 3 bases, with 10 bases separating them. Germline V gene lookup returns CDR1 SGHDT and CDR2 YYEEEE. The CDR3 runs to 14 residues. CDR3 sequence (DNA): TGTGCCAGCAGCCAGGGAAGAGCTAATGAAAAACTGTTTTTT. Protein: CASSQGRANEKLFF.

This chain connects TRBV7-9 to TRBJ1-2; unclear D gene. Germline V lookup: CDR1 SEHNR, CDR2 FQNEAQ (reference sequence). The V gene lost 1 base and the J gene lost 1 base, with 7 bases spanning the gap. The CDR3 runs to 14 residues. The CDR3 bases are TGTGCCAGCAGCTTAGGAACGGTTAACTATGGCTACACCTTC. This sequence encodes CASSLGTVNYGYTF.

The chain is built from TRBV28 and TRBJ1-3; unclear D gene. Trimming removed 2 bases from V and 0 bases from J, with 17 bases in between. CDR3 size: 18 residues. Germline-derived CDR1 and CDR2 are MDHEN and SYDVKM. CDR3: CASSLGYSLRGSGNTIYF. The CDR3 DNA reads TGTGCCAGCAGTTTAGGATACTCCCTGCGGGGCTCTGGAAACACCATATATTTT.

The chain employs TRBV10-1 and TRBJ2-7; no definite D call. Germline-derived CDR1 and CDR2 are WNHNN and SYGVQD (reference sequence). V was shortened by 0 bases and J by 0 bases, with 6 bases between the two germline ends. CDR3 size: 14 residues. The CDR3 sequence is CASSESAASYEQYF. Here the CDR3 DNA reads TGCGCCAGCAGTGAGTCAGCCGCCTCCTACGAGCAGTACTTC.

This rearrangement joins TRBV6-4 to TRBJ2-7; 7 bases align to TRBD1. This CDR3 is 12 amino acids long. Unmatched junction bases numbered 9, after V lost 11 bases and J lost 5 bases. Germline V gene lookup returns CDR1 MRHNA and CDR2 SNTAGT. The DNA for the CDR3 is TGTGCCGGCCGTACCGGGACAGACGAGCAGTACTTC. Translation: CAGRTGTDEQYF.

The chain employs TRBV28 and TRBJ1-2; D perhaps matches TRBD1 (5 bases). This CDR3 is 14 amino acids long. The V and J ends lost 3 bases and 5 bases respectively, with 13 bases between them. CDR1 and CDR2 from the germline V gene are MDHEN and SYDVKM. CDR3 DNA: TGTGCCAGCAGTTTCTCGGGGGGGAGGTATGGCTACACCTTC. Translating it yields CASSFSGGRYGYTF.

V gene TRBV6-5 combines with J gene TRBJ2-1; D may be TRBD1 (6 bases). CDR3 length: 16 amino acids. Per germline, CDR1 MNHEY and CDR2 SVGAGI. V dropped 0 bases and J dropped 3 bases, with 12 bases sitting between them. The CDR3: CASSYSSRGLYNEQFF. In DNA, the CDR3 is TGTGCCAGCAGTTACTCTAGCAGGGGCCTCTACAATGAGCAGTTCTTC.

The chain uses TRBV5-6 and TRBJ2-5; TRBD2 might be the D (6 bases). This CDR3 has 15 residues. Germline V gene lookup returns CDR1 SGHDT and CDR2 YYEEEE. The germline V and J ends were trimmed by 4 bases and 2 bases, with 15 bases remaining between them. In nucleotides, the CDR3 is TGTGCCAGCAGCCTGTGGGCGCTAGCGCAAGAGACCCAGTACTTC. Amino acids: CASSLWALAQETQYF. Supplemented by reference TRBV5-6 and TRBJ2-5, the full variable domain reads DAGVTQSPTHLIKTRGQQVTLRCSPKSGHDTVSWYQQALGQGPQFIFQYYEEEERQRGNFPDRFSGHQFPNYSSELNVNALLLGDSALYLCASSLWALAQETQYFGPGTRLLVL.

Written as DNA, the CDR3 is TGTGCCAGCAGCCACCTAGACAGATCCCAAGAGACCCAGTACTTC. Protein product: CASSHLDRSQETQYF. The chain uses TRBV3-1 (or the pseudogene TRBV3-2) and TRBJ2-5; D possibly corresponds to TRBD1 (5 bases). The V gene lost 3 bases and the J gene lost 1 base, with 12 bases spanning the gap. The germline V gene has CDR1 LGHDT and CDR2 YNNKEL (reference sequence). This CDR3 comprises 15 residues.

This clone was observed a few times. The rearrangement joins TRBV7-9 to TRBJ2-4, with TRBD1 identical over 8 bases. V lost 4 bases, J lost 3 bases, and 5 bases stayed unmatched. There are 15 residues in the CDR3. Germline V gene sequence: CDR1 SEHNR, CDR2 FQNEAQ (reference sequence). CDR3 DNA: TGTGCCAGCAGCTCCCGGACAGGGAGCAAAAACATTCAGTACTTC. It codes for CASSSRTGSKNIQYF.

The chain carries TRBV27 and TRBJ1-1; 7 bases fit TRBD1. V dropped 6 bases and J dropped 5; count of bases not matched to a gene: 6. The CDR3 runs 13 residues. Looked up from germline, CDR1 is MNHEY and CDR2 is SMNVEV (reference sequence). The CDR3, as DNA: TGTGCCAGCAGGAATACAGGGGAAACTGAAGCTTTCTTT. Translated, it gives CASRNTGETEAFF.